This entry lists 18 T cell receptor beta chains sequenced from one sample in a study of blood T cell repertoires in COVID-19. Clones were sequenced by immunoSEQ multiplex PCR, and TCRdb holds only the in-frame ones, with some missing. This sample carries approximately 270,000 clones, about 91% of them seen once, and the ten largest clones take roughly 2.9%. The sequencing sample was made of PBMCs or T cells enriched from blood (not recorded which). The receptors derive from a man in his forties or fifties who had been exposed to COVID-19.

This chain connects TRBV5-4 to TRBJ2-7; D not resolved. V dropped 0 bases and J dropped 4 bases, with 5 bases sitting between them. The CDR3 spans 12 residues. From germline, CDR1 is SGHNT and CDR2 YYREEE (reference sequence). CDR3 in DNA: TGTGCCAGCAGCTTGGAACAGTACGAGCAGTACTTC. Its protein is CASSLEQYEQYF.

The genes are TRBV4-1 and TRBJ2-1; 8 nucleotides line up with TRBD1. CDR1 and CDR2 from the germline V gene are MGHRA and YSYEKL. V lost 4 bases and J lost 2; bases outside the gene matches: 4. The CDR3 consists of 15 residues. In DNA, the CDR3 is TGCGCCAGCAGCCCAGGACAGGGAACCTACAATGAGCAGTTCTTC. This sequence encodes CASSPGQGTYNEQFF.

The CDR3 DNA reads as TGTGCCAGTAGACAGGGTCGTTTAGGCCAGCCCCAGCATTTT. Translating it yields CASRQGRLGQPQHF. The gene calls are TRBV19 and TRBJ1-5; TRBD1 might be the D (6 bases). CDR1 and CDR2 from the germline V gene are LNHDA and SQIVND (reference sequence). Trimming stripped 6 bases from V and 7 bases from J, with 16 bases between. This CDR3 spans 14 amino acids.

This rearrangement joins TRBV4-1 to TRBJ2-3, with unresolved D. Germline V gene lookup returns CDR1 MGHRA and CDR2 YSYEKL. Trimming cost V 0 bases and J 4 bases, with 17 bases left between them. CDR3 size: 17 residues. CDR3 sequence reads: CASSQDNGVAGPDTQYF. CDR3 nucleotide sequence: TGCGCCAGCAGCCAAGATAATGGTGTCGCAGGCCCAGATACGCAGTATTTT.

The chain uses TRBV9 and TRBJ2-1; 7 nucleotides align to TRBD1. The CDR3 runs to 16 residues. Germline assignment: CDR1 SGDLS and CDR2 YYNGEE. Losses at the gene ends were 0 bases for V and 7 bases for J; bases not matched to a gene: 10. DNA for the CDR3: TGTGCCAGCAGCGTAGGTGGGACAGTAAATGGGAATGAGCAGTTCTTC. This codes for CASSVGGTVNGNEQFF. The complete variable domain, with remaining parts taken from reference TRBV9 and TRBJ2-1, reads DSGVTQTPKHLITATGQRVTLRCSPRSGDLSVYWYQQSLDQGLQFLIQYYNGEERAKGNILERFSAQQFPDLHSELNLSSLELGDSALYFCASSVGGTVNGNEQFFGPGTRLTVL.

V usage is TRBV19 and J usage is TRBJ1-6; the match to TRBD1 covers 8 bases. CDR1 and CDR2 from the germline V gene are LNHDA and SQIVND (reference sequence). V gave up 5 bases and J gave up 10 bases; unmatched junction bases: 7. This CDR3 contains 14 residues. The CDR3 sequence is CASSPGQGWSPLHF. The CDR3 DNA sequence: TGTGCCAGTAGTCCTGGACAGGGCTGGTCACCCCTCCACTTT.

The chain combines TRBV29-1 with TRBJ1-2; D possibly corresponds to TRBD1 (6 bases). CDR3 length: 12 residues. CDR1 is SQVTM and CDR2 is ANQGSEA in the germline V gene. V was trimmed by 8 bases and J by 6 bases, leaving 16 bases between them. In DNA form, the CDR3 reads TGCAGCACCTACTCCGGGACAAATGGCTACACCTTC. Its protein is CSTYSGTNGYTF.

CDR3: CASSYRDSNTIYF. The CDR3 nucleotides are TGTGCCAGCAGCTACCGGGACTCTAACACCATATATTTT. The chain carries TRBV7-9 and TRBJ1-3; maybe TRBD1 (5 bases). Germline lookup yields CDR1 SEHNR and CDR2 FQNEAQ (reference sequence). V lost 4 bases and J 7 bases, leaving 11 bases between the germline ends. This CDR3 has 13 residues.

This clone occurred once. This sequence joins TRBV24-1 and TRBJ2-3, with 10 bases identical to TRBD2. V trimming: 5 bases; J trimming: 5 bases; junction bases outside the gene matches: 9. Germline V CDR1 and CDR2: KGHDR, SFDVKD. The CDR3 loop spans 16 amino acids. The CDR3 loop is CATSAPSGRGIDTQYF. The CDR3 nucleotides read TGTGCCACCAGTGCCCCTAGCGGGAGAGGGATAGATACGCAGTATTTT.

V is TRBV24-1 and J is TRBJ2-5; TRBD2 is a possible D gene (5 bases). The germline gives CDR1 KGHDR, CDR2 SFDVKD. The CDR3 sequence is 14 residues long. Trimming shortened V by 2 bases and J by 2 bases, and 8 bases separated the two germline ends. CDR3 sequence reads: CATSDWSGQETQYF. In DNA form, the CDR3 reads TGTGCCACCAGTGATTGGAGCGGTCAAGAGACCCAGTACTTC.

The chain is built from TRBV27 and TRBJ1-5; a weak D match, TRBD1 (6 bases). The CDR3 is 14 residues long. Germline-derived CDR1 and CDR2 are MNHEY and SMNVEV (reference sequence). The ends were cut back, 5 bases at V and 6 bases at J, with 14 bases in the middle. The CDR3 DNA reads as TGTGCCAGCAGTCGGCGGGGGCTCGGTCAGCCCCAGCATTTT. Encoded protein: CASSRRGLGQPQHF.

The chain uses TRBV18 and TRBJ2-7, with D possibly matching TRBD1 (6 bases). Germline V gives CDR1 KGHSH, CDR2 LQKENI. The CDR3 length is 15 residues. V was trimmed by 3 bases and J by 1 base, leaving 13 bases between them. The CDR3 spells CASSPTDRTSYEQYF. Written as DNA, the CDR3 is TGTGCCAGCTCACCCACTGACAGGACTTCCTACGAGCAGTACTTC.

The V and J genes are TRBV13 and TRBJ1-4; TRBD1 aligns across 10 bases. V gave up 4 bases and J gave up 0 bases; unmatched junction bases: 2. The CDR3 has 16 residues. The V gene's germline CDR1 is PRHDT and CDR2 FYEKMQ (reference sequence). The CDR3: CASSWTGGATNEKLFF. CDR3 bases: TGTGCCAGCAGCTGGACAGGGGGTGCAACTAATGAAAAACTGTTTTTT.

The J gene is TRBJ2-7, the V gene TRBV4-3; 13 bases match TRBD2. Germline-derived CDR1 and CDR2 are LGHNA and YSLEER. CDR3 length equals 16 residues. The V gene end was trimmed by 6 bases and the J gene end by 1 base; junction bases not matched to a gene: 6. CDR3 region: CASSPGTSGKSYEQYF. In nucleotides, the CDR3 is TGCGCCAGCAGTCCCGGGACTAGCGGGAAATCCTACGAGCAGTACTTC.

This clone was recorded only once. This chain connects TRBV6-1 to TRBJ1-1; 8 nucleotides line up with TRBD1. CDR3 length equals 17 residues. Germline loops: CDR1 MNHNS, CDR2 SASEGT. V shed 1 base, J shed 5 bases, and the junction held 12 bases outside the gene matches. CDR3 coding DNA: TGTGCCAGCAGTGAAGAATTGTCAGGGGGCTCAGGAACTGAAGCTTTCTTT. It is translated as CASSEELSGGSGTEAFF.

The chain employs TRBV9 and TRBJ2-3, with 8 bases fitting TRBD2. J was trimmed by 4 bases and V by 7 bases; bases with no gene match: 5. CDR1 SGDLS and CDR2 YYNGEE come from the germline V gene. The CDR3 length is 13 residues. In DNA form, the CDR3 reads TGTGCCAGCGGAGCGGGAGAGCCAGATACGCAGTATTTT. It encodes CASGAGEPDTQYF.

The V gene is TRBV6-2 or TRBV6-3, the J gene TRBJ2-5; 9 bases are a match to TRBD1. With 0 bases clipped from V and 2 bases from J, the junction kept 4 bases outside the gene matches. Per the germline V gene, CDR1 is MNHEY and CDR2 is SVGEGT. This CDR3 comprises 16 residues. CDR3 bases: TGTGCCAGCAGTTACTCCGGGACAGGGTGGCAAGAGACCCAGTACTTC. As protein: CASSYSGTGWQETQYF.

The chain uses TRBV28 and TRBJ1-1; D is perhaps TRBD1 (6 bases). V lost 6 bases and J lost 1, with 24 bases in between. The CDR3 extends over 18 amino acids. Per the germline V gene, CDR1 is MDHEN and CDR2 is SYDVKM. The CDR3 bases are TGTGCCAGCAGCTATTTGGGGGCTTCAAGTTGGGGGAACACTGAAGCTTTCTTT. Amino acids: CASSYLGASSWGNTEAFF.